Reported below is one T cell receptor (beta chain). This specimen belongs to a study of control samples from healthy donors and cancer patients. The CDR3 totals 16 residues. Trimming took off 1 base at V and 3 bases at J, with 14 bases between the two ends. Germline CDR1 reads SEHNR; CDR2 reads FQNEAQ (reference sequence). TCRdb keeps only in-frame clones here, not all; method: immunoSEQ multiplex PCR. This sample has about 160,000 clones, with just under 95% found just once. The receptor comes from a woman in her thirties or forties in good health. Sequencing was done on a sample of blood. The chain recombines TRBV7-9 with TRBJ2-3; D ambiguous. This CDR3 is CASSLDLGARTDTQYF. CDR3 coding DNA: TGTGCCAGCAGCTTAGACCTCGGAGCGCGAACAGATACGCAGTATTTT. The full variable domain, its missing parts supplied by reference TRBV7-9 and TRBJ2-3, is DTGVSQNPRHKITKRGQNVTFRCDPISEHNRLYWYRQTLGQGPEFLTYFQNEAQLEKSRLLSDRFSAERPKGSFSTLEIQRTEQGDSAMYLCASSLDLGARTDTQYFGPGTRLTVL.